One and the same sample provided the 6 T cell receptor beta chains below, sequenced in a study of blood T cell repertoires in COVID-19. This table comes from immunoSEQ multiplex PCR, and its TCRdb copy is limited to in-frame clones, with some not included. The sample consists of roughly 300,000 clones, roughly 90% of them appearing once. Source material: peripheral blood. These receptors were obtained from a woman aged 25 to 45 with COVID-19, enrolled during active disease.

V and J are TRBV21-1 and TRBJ2-7; the DNA was not used to check the table's D call, TRBD2. TRBV21-1 is noted as a pseudogene. The CDR3 covers 17 residues. DNA for the CDR3: TGTGCCAGCAGCAAAGTCAAATCCGGGGGGCTCACCTACGAGCAGTACGTC. Translated, it gives CASSKVKSGGLTYEQYV.

The sample holds a few counts of this clone. The J gene is TRBJ1-1, the V gene TRBV5-6; a possible D gene is TRBD1 (6 bases). CDR1 and CDR2 (germline): SGHDT, YYEEEE. Trimming shortened V by 5 bases and J by 0 bases, and 14 bases separated the two germline ends. The CDR3 is 15 residues long. CDR3 in amino acids: CASRRTVPLNTEAFF. The CDR3 DNA is TGTGCCAGCAGAAGGACAGTGCCCCTGAACACTGAAGCTTTCTTT.

The chain couples TRBV9 to TRBJ1-6; 8 nucleotides align to TRBD1. The CDR3 length is 15 residues. Per the germline V gene, CDR1 is SGDLS and CDR2 is YYNGEE. With V trimmed by 4 bases and J by 5 bases, 5 bases remained unmatched. As DNA, the CDR3 is TGTGCCAGCAGCCGACAGGGGTCGGATAATTCACCCCTCCACTTT. Its translation: CASSRQGSDNSPLHF.

This rearrangement joins TRBV6-1 to TRBJ2-7; the D is unclear. The CDR3 length is 14 residues. V was trimmed by 1 base and J by 2 bases, leaving 9 bases between them. CDR1 MNHNS and CDR2 SASEGT come from the germline V gene. CDR3 amino acids: CASSEGHDTYEQYF. The CDR3 DNA reads TGTGCCAGCAGTGAAGGACACGATACCTACGAGCAGTACTTC.

The chain recombines TRBV9 with TRBJ1-6; 8 bases fit TRBD1. In germline, CDR1 is SGDLS, CDR2 YYNGEE. The V and J ends lost 5 bases and 10 bases, in that order; junction bases with no gene match: 5. CDR3 length equals 13 residues. CDR3 nucleotide sequence: TGTGCCAGCAGTCAGGGGGCCGCCTCACCCCTCCACTTT. Translation gives CASSQGAASPLHF.

The CDR3 nucleotides are TGTGCCAGCAGCAACTGGGACAGGACAGACGGGGAGCTGTTTTTT. It is translated as CASSNWDRTDGELFF. V is TRBV21-1 and J is TRBJ2-2; TRBD1 is the table's D call, not checked against the DNA. TRBV21-1 is a documented pseudogene. This CDR3 has 15 amino acids.